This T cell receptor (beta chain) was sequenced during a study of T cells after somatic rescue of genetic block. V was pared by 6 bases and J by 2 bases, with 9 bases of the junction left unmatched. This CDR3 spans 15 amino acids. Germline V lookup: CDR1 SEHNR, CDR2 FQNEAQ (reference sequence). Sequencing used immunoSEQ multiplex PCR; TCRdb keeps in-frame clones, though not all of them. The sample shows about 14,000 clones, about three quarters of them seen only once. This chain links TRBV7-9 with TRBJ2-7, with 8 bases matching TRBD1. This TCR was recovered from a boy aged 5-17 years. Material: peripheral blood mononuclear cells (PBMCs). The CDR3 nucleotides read TGTGCCAGCAGACCGACCGGGACAGGACCCTACGAGCAGTACTTC. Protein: CASRPTGTGPYEQYF.